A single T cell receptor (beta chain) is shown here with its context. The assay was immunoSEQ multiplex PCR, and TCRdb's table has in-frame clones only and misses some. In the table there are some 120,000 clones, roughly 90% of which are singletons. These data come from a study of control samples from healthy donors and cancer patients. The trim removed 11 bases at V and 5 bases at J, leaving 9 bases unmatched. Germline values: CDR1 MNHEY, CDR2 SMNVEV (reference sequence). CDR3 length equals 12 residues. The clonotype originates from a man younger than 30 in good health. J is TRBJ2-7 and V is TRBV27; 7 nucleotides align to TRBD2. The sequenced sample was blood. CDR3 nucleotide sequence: TGTGCCGCGCGGGGGAAGGGAGACGAGCAGTACTTC. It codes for CAARGKGDEQYF.